This TCR beta chain was sequenced in a study of blood T cells in healthy people across ages. The V gene's germline CDR1 is SEHNR and CDR2 FQNEAQ (reference sequence). Between the trimmed V and J ends, which lost 4 bases and 5 bases, there was a span of 15 bases. CDR3 length: 15 residues. The table lists this clonotype with a count of one. Using a J-beta primer mix together with a sample-barcoded 5' primer, a second PCR was run for about 6 to 11 cycles. One entry per CDR3 protein results from TCRdb running MiXCR on the 5' RACE reads. This table has about 1.4 million distinct CDR3 sequences, approximately 63% appearing once.

The receptor was derived from a man between 18 and 29 years old in good health. The chain is built from TRBV7-9 and TRBJ2-1, with D possibly TRBD2 on 6 matching bases. Sequencing was performed on blood. The CDR3 loop reads CASSSPLWRDNEQFF. The CDR3 DNA reads TGTGCCAGCAGCTCCCCGCTCTGGAGGGACAATGAGCAGTTCTTC.